Listed here are 11 T cell receptor beta chains from one sample, sequenced in a study of blood T cell repertoires in COVID-19. Only in-frame clones appear in the TCRdb table, and some are missing; sequencing was by immunoSEQ multiplex PCR. The sample records around 420,000 clones, roughly 90% being singletons. Material for sequencing was PBMCs or T cells enriched from blood (not recorded which). The receptors shown here come from a woman aged 35 to 49 with acute COVID-19.

This clone showed up just once. This chain uses TRBV7-9 with TRBJ2-5; D remains unclear. Trimming took 1 base from V and 1 from J, leaving 10 bases between them. The CDR3 consists of 15 residues. CDR1 and CDR2 from the germline V gene are SEHNR and FQNEAQ (reference sequence). The CDR3 DNA follows: TGTGCCAGCAGCTTAGTGGGCAGTTCCCAAGAGACCCAGTACTTC. Its protein is CASSLVGSSQETQYF.

V is TRBV9 and J is TRBJ2-3; 13 bases match TRBD2. The CDR3 has 16 amino acids. Per the germline V gene, CDR1 is SGDLS and CDR2 is YYNGEE. V shed 5 bases, J shed 10 bases, and the junction held 13 bases outside the gene matches. The CDR3, as DNA: TGTGCCAGCAGTCCCACGACTAGCGGGGGGTCCATTTCGCAGTATTTT. Translation: CASSPTTSGGSISQYF.

V and J are TRBV7-9 and TRBJ1-1; D perhaps matches TRBD1 (6 bases). Trimming removed 2 bases from V and 11 bases from J, with 21 bases in between. Germline-derived CDR1 and CDR2 are SEHNR and FQNEAQ (reference sequence). The CDR3 has 15 residues. Here the CDR3 reads CASSLSTGRGISAFF. Written as DNA, the CDR3 is TGTGCCAGCAGCTTATCGACAGGCCGTGGGATTTCGGCTTTCTTT.

The rearrangement links TRBV27 to TRBJ1-2; D perhaps matches TRBD1 (5 bases). Germline assignment: CDR1 MNHEY and CDR2 SMNVEV (reference sequence). The CDR3 runs 11 residues. The ends were cut back, 7 bases at V and 6 bases at J, with 9 bases in the middle. CDR3 coding DNA: TGTGCCAGCACGGCAGGGAATGGCTACACCTTC. Translated: CASTAGNGYTF.

The V gene is TRBV4-2, the J gene TRBJ1-5; weak D call: TRBD1 (5 bases). V lost 5 bases, J lost 5 bases, and 10 bases lay in between. The CDR3 length is 13 residues. Per germline, CDR1 LGHNA and CDR2 YNFKEQ. The CDR3 sequence is CASSTDTYQPQHF. The CDR3 DNA reads TGTGCCAGCAGCACGGACACCTATCAGCCCCAGCATTTT.

The chain carries TRBV5-4 and TRBJ2-3, with D tentatively TRBD2 (5 bases). Germline V gene data show CDR1 as SGHNT and CDR2 as YYREEE (reference sequence). V shed 3 bases and J shed 0 bases, with 8 bases lying between them. The CDR3 length is 14 residues. The CDR3 spells CASSWRPSTDTQYF. In nucleotides, the CDR3 is TGTGCCAGCAGCTGGAGGCCTAGCACAGATACGCAGTATTTT.

The J gene is TRBJ2-3, the V gene TRBV9; no firm D call. Germline V lookup: CDR1 SGDLS, CDR2 YYNGEE. CDR3 length equals 14 residues. Trimming removed 3 bases at V and 4 bases at J, with 12 bases between. The CDR3 here is CASSAALRADTQYF. The CDR3, as DNA: TGTGCCAGCAGCGCAGCCCTCCGGGCAGATACGCAGTATTTT.

This clone came up a few times. The chain links TRBV21-1 to TRBJ2-5; no check of the table's D call, TRBD2, against the DNA was made. TRBV21-1 is a pseudogene. This CDR3 contains 15 residues. The CDR3 bases are TGTGCCAGCAGCGGTAGCGGGGGGGCCTCAGAGACCCAGTACTTC. Its protein is CASSGSGGASETQYF.

This sequence joins TRBV5-4 and TRBJ2-3; tentatively, D is TRBD1 (6 bases). Germline loops: CDR1 SGHNT, CDR2 YYREEE (reference sequence). The CDR3 contains 14 residues. The ends were cut back, 0 bases at V and 5 bases at J, with 10 bases in the middle. CDR3 in amino acids: CASSLGLQGDTQYF. The CDR3 DNA is TGTGCCAGCAGCTTGGGACTACAGGGAGATACGCAGTATTTT.

The chain recombines TRBV4-1 with TRBJ2-7; 7 nucleotides line up with TRBD1. Germline-derived CDR1 and CDR2 are MGHRA and YSYEKL. The CDR3 has 15 residues. V shed 4 bases and J 3 bases; nucleotides not matched to a gene: 9. For the CDR3, the DNA is TGCGCCAGCAGCCTAGAGGTGGGACAGCTCTACGAGCAGTACTTC. Its protein is CASSLEVGQLYEQYF.

The gene calls are TRBV19 and TRBJ1-5; the D gene is possibly TRBD1 (6 bases). V lost 5 bases and J lost 0, with 11 bases in between. The germline CDR1 and CDR2 sequences are LNHDA and SQIVND (reference sequence). The CDR3 spans 15 residues. CDR3 nucleotides: TGTGCCAGTAGTTCTACAGGGTATAGCAATCAGCCCCAGCATTTT. Translating it yields CASSSTGYSNQPQHF.